The clone carrying this TCR beta chain occurred once. These data come from a study of blood T cell repertoires in COVID-19. Study information: Samples representing acute and convalescent COVID-19 were sourced from the United States, Italy and Spain. From T cells, B-cell-depleted T cells, or PBMCs came the material, which was cDNA or gDNA.

With 5 bases removed from V and 6 bases from J, the gap between germline ends came to 14 bases. The CDR3 loop spans 14 amino acids. Germline V gives CDR1 PRHDT, CDR2 FYEKMQ (reference sequence). As handled by the study authors: Amplification with reference gene primers provided the estimates of nucleated cell counts. Repertoires were generated with immunoSEQ multiplex PCR, while TCRdb's copy carries only in-frame clones and drops some. V, J and clone size are taken as reported in that table, and D and trimming were inferred from the DNA itself. The sample lists about 98,000 clones, more than 75% seen once, with under 20% in the top ten.

This receptor was identified in a man at least 80 years old with acute or convalescent COVID-19. The chain employs TRBV13 and TRBJ2-1; unclear D gene. Material for sequencing was peripheral blood. The CDR3 here is CASSLTGQPNEQFF. CDR3 in DNA: TGTGCCAGCAGCCTAACGGGTCAACCCAATGAGCAGTTCTTC.